Below are 24 T cell receptor beta chains sequenced from a single sample in a study of OX40 agonist ivuxolimab in advanced cancers. Libraries were prepared through the immunoSEQ multiplex PCR assay. The source is immuneACCESS, and TCRdb retained only in-frame sequences with V and J called. Part of the clones is not carried over; for the studies checked, unresolved V genes explain less than half of this, and the remainder is unexplained. This sample holds about 19,000 clones; 68% were observed only once. 10% to 15% of the sample lies in the top ten. The specimen comprised CD4+ or CD8+ T cells sorted from blood, sampled in a trial of the OX40 agonist ivuxolimab. All receptors come from an adult with an advanced solid tumor such as melanoma, head and neck, liver or kidney cancer.

This chain connects TRBV19 to TRBJ1-1; D remains unclear. V was cut by 3 bases and J by 1 base, with 3 bases left in between. This CDR3 has 12 residues. Per germline, CDR1 LNHDA and CDR2 SQIVND (reference sequence). Here the CDR3 DNA reads TGTGCCAGTAGTATTCGGAACACTGAAGCTTTCTTT. Its translation is CASSIRNTEAFF.

The chain is built from TRBV4-2 and TRBJ2-1, with 11 bases identical to TRBD2. The junction had 8 bases not matched to a gene; V was cut back by 2 bases and J by 8 bases. Germline V gives CDR1 LGHNA, CDR2 YNFKEQ. CDR3 length equals 16 residues. CDR3 nucleotides: TGTGCCAGCAGCCAAATCTTCGGGACTAGCGGTCATGAGCAGTTCTTC. Its translation: CASSQIFGTSGHEQFF.

J is TRBJ2-3 and V is TRBV19, with D perhaps matching TRBD1 (6 bases). V was pared by 1 base and J by 6 bases, with 17 bases between. The CDR3 is made up of 16 amino acids. Germline CDR1 reads LNHDA; CDR2 reads SQIVND (reference sequence). The CDR3 sequence is CASSIVAGAPTDTQYF. The CDR3 DNA reads TGTGCCAGTAGTATAGTGGCAGGGGCCCCTACTGATACGCAGTATTTT.

This clone was found a few times. The chain employs TRBV28 and TRBJ2-5, with TRBD2 as a possible D gene (6 bases). The CDR3 consists of 16 residues. Germline V lookup: CDR1 MDHEN, CDR2 SYDVKM. The V gene lost 6 bases and the J gene lost 6 bases, with 23 bases spanning the gap. CDR3: CASRTLRGMGTKTQYF. The CDR3 DNA follows: TGTGCCAGCAGGACCCTTCGGGGGATGGGTACGAAGACCCAGTACTTC.

The chain combines TRBV6-1 with TRBJ2-2; D tentatively reads TRBD1 or TRBD2 (6 bases each). Germline V gene sequence: CDR1 MNHNS, CDR2 SASEGT. The CDR3 is 13 amino acids. V was pared by 11 bases and J by 1 base, with 11 bases between. The CDR3 spells CALRGENTGELFF. The CDR3 DNA reads as TGTGCCCTTAGGGGGGAGAACACCGGGGAGCTGTTTTTT.

This clone is labeled as medium-sized. This chain uses TRBV25-1 with TRBJ2-7, with a tentative D call TRBD1 (6 bases). The CDR3 sequence is 14 residues long. Trimming pared 4 bases from V and 2 bases from J, leaving 12 bases between. CDR1 is MGHDK and CDR2 is SYGVNS in the germline V gene. The DNA for the CDR3 is TGTGCCAGCAGTGGCTATTACAGGGCCTACGAGCAGTACTTC. Amino acid sequence: CASSGYYRAYEQYF.

The rearrangement links TRBV29-1 to TRBJ1-2, with 9 bases lining up with TRBD1. The CDR3 loop spans 14 amino acids. The germline V gene encodes CDR1 SQVTM and CDR2 ANQGSEA. V lost 5 bases to trimming and J lost 8 bases; unmatched junction nucleotides: 12. CDR3 in DNA: TGCAGCGTTAAAGGGACAGGGTATTCGGGCGGCTACACCTTC. Amino acids: CSVKGTGYSGGYTF.

The chain couples TRBV4-2 to TRBJ2-1; TRBD2 agrees at 16 bases. The germline V gene has CDR1 LGHNA and CDR2 YNFKEQ. The CDR3 has 18 amino acids. Trimming took 3 bases from V and 8 from J; bases not matched to a gene: 10. Written as DNA, the CDR3 is TGTGCCAGCAGCCAGGCCGGGACTAGCGGGGGGGTTGGCGATGAGCAGTTCTTC. Translated, it gives CASSQAGTSGGVGDEQFF.

By its share, this clone is medium-sized. The rearrangement joins TRBV6-1 to TRBJ2-3; 13 nucleotides match TRBD2. V trimming: 2 bases; J trimming: 4 bases; junction bases outside the gene matches: 0. Germline CDR1 reads MNHNS; CDR2 reads SASEGT. CDR3 size: 15 residues. CDR3 nucleotide sequence: TGTGCCAGCAGTGAAACTAGCGGGGGGGCAGATACGCAGTATTTT. It yields the protein CASSETSGGADTQYF.

The rearrangement links TRBV2 to TRBJ2-5; no firm D call. Germline V CDR1 and CDR2: SNHLY, FYNNEI. Trimming stripped 2 bases from V and 3 bases from J, with 7 bases between. The CDR3 covers 13 residues. CDR3 amino acids: CASSEWFEETQYF. The CDR3, as DNA: TGTGCCAGCAGTGAATGGTTTGAAGAGACCCAGTACTTC.

The chain links TRBV4-2 to TRBJ1-2; 7 bases map to TRBD1. With 2 bases clipped from V and 2 bases from J, the junction kept 8 bases outside the gene matches. CDR3 length: 16 amino acids. The V gene's germline CDR1 is LGHNA and CDR2 YNFKEQ. The CDR3: CASSQPTGEGNYGYTF. DNA of the CDR3: TGTGCCAGCAGCCAACCTACAGGGGAGGGGAACTATGGCTACACCTTC.

Only a few counts were recorded for this clone. V gene TRBV11-1 combines with J gene TRBJ2-7, with 9 bases fitting TRBD1. Germline-derived CDR1 and CDR2 are SGHAT and FQDESV (reference sequence). CDR3 length equals 16 residues. The junction had 10 bases not matched to a gene; V was cut back by 2 bases and J by 5 bases. The CDR3 DNA reads TGTGCCAGCAGCTTAAGGGGACAGGGAAAGGTGAACGAGCAGTACTTC. Its protein product is CASSLRGQGKVNEQYF.

This clone has only one observation. The V call is TRBV4-2, the J call TRBJ1-1, with D possibly matching TRBD1 (6 bases). This CDR3 is 15 amino acids long. V was shortened by 4 bases and J by 5 bases, with 17 bases between the two germline ends. The V gene's germline CDR1 is LGHNA and CDR2 YNFKEQ. CDR3 region: CASSLPRGARTEAFF. CDR3 nucleotides: TGTGCCAGCAGCCTCCCGCGGGGGGCAAGGACTGAAGCTTTCTTT.

This clone came up a few times. The chain carries TRBV7-2 and TRBJ2-1; D may be TRBD1 or TRBD2 (5 bases each). Trimming shortened V by 0 bases and J by 9 bases, and 15 bases separated the two germline ends. The CDR3 runs 15 residues. Germline assignment: CDR1 SGHTA and CDR2 FQGNSA. The CDR3 is CASSLALPGTGEQFF. The CDR3 bases are TGTGCCAGCAGCTTAGCCCTCCCAGGGACCGGTGAGCAGTTCTTC.

This clone was seen a single time. The chain is built from TRBV19 and TRBJ2-1; no reliable D call. The CDR3 runs 13 residues. From germline, CDR1 is LNHDA and CDR2 SQIVND (reference sequence). Trimming took off 3 bases at V and 6 bases at J, with 9 bases between the two ends. The CDR3 coding sequence is TGTGCCAGTAGTATTTCGGGTCCCAATGAGCAGTTCTTC. Translation: CASSISGPNEQFF.

J is TRBJ2-5 and V is TRBV6-5; a possible D gene is TRBD1 (6 bases). V gave up 8 bases and J gave up 5 bases, with 18 bases separating them. This CDR3 spans 14 amino acids. CDR1 and CDR2 (germline): MNHEY, SVGAGI. The CDR3: CASGGKGEEETQYF. CDR3 coding DNA: TGTGCCAGCGGGGGTAAGGGGGAAGAGGAGACCCAGTACTTC.

The chain links TRBV15 to TRBJ1-1, with a tentative D call TRBD1 (5 bases). Per germline, CDR1 LNHNV and CDR2 YYDKDF (reference sequence). Trimming stripped 5 bases from V and 3 bases from J, with 10 bases between. The CDR3 contains 13 residues. CDR3 region: CATSGRQHTEAFF. The DNA for the CDR3 is TGTGCCACCAGCGGCCGACAGCACACTGAAGCTTTCTTT.

The chain combines TRBV9 with TRBJ2-1; D remains unclear. The CDR3 contains 15 residues. Trimming removed 2 bases at V and 1 base at J, with 10 bases between. Germline lookup yields CDR1 SGDLS and CDR2 YYNGEE. DNA of the CDR3: TGTGCCAGCAGCGTTTCCGGATCTTCCTACAATGAGCAGTTCTTC. Its protein product is CASSVSGSSYNEQFF.

CDR3 nucleotides: TGTGCCAGCAGGAGCCTAGCGGCTCCCTACGAGCAGTACTTC. It encodes CASRSLAAPYEQYF. The chain recombines TRBV28 with TRBJ2-7, with 7 bases identical to TRBD2. V was pared by 6 bases and J by 2 bases, with 7 bases of the junction left unmatched. This CDR3 has 14 residues. Germline V gene lookup returns CDR1 MDHEN and CDR2 SYDVKM.

The V and J genes are TRBV5-4 and TRBJ2-7, with TRBD2 matching over 7 bases. This CDR3 is built from 13 residues. V lost 2 bases to trimming and J lost 7 bases; unmatched junction nucleotides: 6. CDR1 SGHNT and CDR2 YYREEE come from the germline V gene (reference sequence). The CDR3 protein is CASSFGGGREQYF. As DNA, the CDR3 is TGTGCCAGCAGCTTTGGGGGAGGGAGAGAGCAGTACTTC.

The rearrangement uses TRBV4-3 and TRBJ2-5, with 8 bases matching TRBD1. Looked up from germline, CDR1 is LGHNA and CDR2 is YSLEER. CDR3 length equals 17 residues. Trimming took 0 bases from V and 5 from J; bases not matched to a gene: 11. CDR3 coding DNA: TGCGCCAGCAGCCAAGATGTAGGACAGGGCGGATGGGAGACCCAGTACTTC. Its translation is CASSQDVGQGGWETQYF.

The chain employs TRBV7-9 and TRBJ2-2, with 8 positions matching TRBD2. The CDR3 is 17 amino acids. Trimming at V came to 3 bases and at J to 3 bases, leaving 9 bases not matched to a gene. CDR1 and CDR2 from the germline V gene are SEHNR and FQNEAQ (reference sequence). The CDR3 here is CASSFSLAGGYTGELFF. The DNA of the CDR3 is TGTGCCAGCAGCTTTAGCCTCGCGGGAGGCTACACCGGGGAGCTGTTTTTT.

The CDR3 nucleotides are TGTGCCAGCGGGGACAGGGTCTACGAGCAGTACTTC. As protein: CASGDRVYEQYF. This chain links TRBV2 with TRBJ2-7, with 9 bases that match TRBD1. The CDR3 consists of 12 residues. The V gene's germline CDR1 is SNHLY and CDR2 FYNNEI. With V trimmed by 8 bases and J by 3 bases, 2 bases remained unmatched.

This sequence joins TRBV2 and TRBJ1-1; no firm D call. CDR3 length: 13 amino acids. Trimming took 4 bases from V and 2 from J, leaving 8 bases between them. CDR1 is SNHLY, CDR2 FYNNEI, per germline. The CDR3 region is CASSGVPNTEAFF. CDR3 in DNA: TGTGCCAGCAGTGGCGTGCCCAACACTGAAGCTTTCTTT.